These 27 T cell receptor beta chains were all obtained from the same sample, sequenced in a study of cytomegalovirus exposure and HLA in healthy donors. PCR amplification relied on 60 Vbeta primers (plus 13 Jbeta primers). The repertoire was sequenced with immunoSEQ multiplex PCR; TCRdb's copy has only in-frame clones and lacks some. The sample records some 130,000 clones, over 75% being singletons. Sequenced input: PBMCs. The receptors here all came from a man aged 30-40 years in good health.

V usage is TRBV6-5 and J usage is TRBJ1-1, with D maybe TRBD1 (6 bases). V lost 4 bases to trimming and J lost 5 bases, with 17 bases between them. The CDR3 is 15 amino acids. Looked up from germline, CDR1 is MNHEY and CDR2 is SVGAGI. The CDR3: CASSWQTQGNTEAFF. CDR3 DNA sequence: TGTGCCAGCAGTTGGCAGACACAGGGAAATACTGAAGCTTTCTTT.

The rearrangement uses TRBV20-1 and TRBJ2-5; D possibly corresponds to TRBD2 (5 bases). Germline V gene sequence: CDR1 DFQATT, CDR2 SNEGSKA (reference sequence). The CDR3 covers 9 residues. With 7 bases removed from V and 7 bases from J, the gap between germline ends came to 7 bases. The CDR3 nucleotides are TGCAGTGGTGCGGGGACCCAGTACTTC. Translation: CSGAGTQYF.

The rearrangement uses TRBV7-9 and TRBJ2-7; 15 bases fit TRBD2. V shed 4 bases, J shed 6 bases, and the junction held 4 bases outside the gene matches. CDR1 is SEHNR and CDR2 is FQNEAQ in the germline V gene (reference sequence). This CDR3 spans 15 amino acids. CDR3 residues: CASSSGLAGGSEQYF. The CDR3 DNA follows: TGTGCCAGCAGCTCGGGACTAGCGGGAGGTAGCGAGCAGTACTTC.

This chain connects TRBV7-8 to TRBJ2-7; 9 positions agree with TRBD1. Trimming took 1 base from V and 6 from J; bases not matched to a gene: 7. This CDR3 contains 15 residues. Germline V CDR1 and CDR2: SGHVS, FQNEAQ. The DNA of the CDR3 is TGTGCCAGCAGCTTAGTAGGACAGGGGATGAGCGAGCAGTACTTC. Translating gives CASSLVGQGMSEQYF.

The rearrangement uses TRBV5-1 and TRBJ1-5, with 7 positions matching TRBD1. Trimming cost V 0 bases and J 7 bases; bases outside gene matches: 7. The CDR3 sequence is 15 residues long. The germline gives CDR1 SGHRS, CDR2 YFSETQ. CDR3 region: CASSLEGGGRQPQHF. The CDR3 nucleotides read TGCGCCAGCAGCTTGGAAGGGGGCGGACGACAGCCCCAGCATTTT.

This sequence joins TRBV5-1 and TRBJ2-1; 13 positions agree with TRBD2. This CDR3 has 16 amino acids. The germline gives CDR1 SGHRS, CDR2 YFSETQ. Germline trimming cut 1 base from V and 6 bases from J; bases unmatched to any gene: 4. CDR3 region: CASSLLTSGRANEQFF. In nucleotides, the CDR3 is TGCGCCAGCAGCTTGCTCACTAGCGGGAGGGCCAATGAGCAGTTCTTC.

The chain carries TRBV7-8 and TRBJ1-1; 7 bases align to TRBD1. Unmatched junction bases numbered 5, after V lost 0 bases and J lost 1 base. CDR1 SGHVS and CDR2 FQNEAQ come from the germline V gene. CDR3 length: 16 residues. DNA for the CDR3: TGTGCCAGCAGCTTAGCCCTGGGACAGAGGAACACTGAAGCTTTCTTT. Translated, it gives CASSLALGQRNTEAFF.

This clone has a single count. The chain uses TRBV29-1 and TRBJ2-3, with D hard to call. The germline CDR1 and CDR2 sequences are SQVTM and ANQGSEA. The CDR3 is 12 residues long. Trimming cost V 3 bases and J 6 bases, with 10 bases left between them. The CDR3, as DNA: TGCAGCGTTGACATACAGTCCGATACGCAGTATTTT. This gives the protein CSVDIQSDTQYF.

The chain combines TRBV11-1 with TRBJ2-4, with TRBD1 identical over 8 bases. Losses at the gene ends were 4 bases for V and 6 bases for J; bases not matched to a gene: 5. CDR3 length: 14 amino acids. Germline V gives CDR1 SGHAT, CDR2 FQDESV (reference sequence). The CDR3 protein is CASSSRGLGNIQYF. The CDR3 nucleotides read TGTGCCAGCAGCTCCAGGGGGCTCGGAAACATTCAGTACTTC.

The chain recombines TRBV29-1 with TRBJ2-7; 12 positions agree with TRBD2. CDR3 length equals 13 residues. Germline values: CDR1 SQVTM, CDR2 ANQGSEA. V shed 4 bases and J 9 bases; nucleotides not matched to a gene: 7. CDR3 DNA: TGCAGCGTTGTCCTAGCGGGAGGGCTTCCGCAGTACTTC. It yields the protein CSVVLAGGLPQYF.

The chain employs TRBV7-9 and TRBJ1-6, with 10 bases identical to TRBD1. This CDR3 region has 16 residues. CDR1 and CDR2 (germline): SEHNR, FQNEAQ (reference sequence). V shed 4 bases, J shed 9 bases, and the junction held 9 bases outside the gene matches. This CDR3 is CASSWPPGQGGSPLHF. The CDR3 DNA reads TGTGCCAGCAGCTGGCCTCCCGGACAGGGGGGTTCACCCCTCCACTTT.

The chain combines TRBV7-8 with TRBJ2-7; 13 positions match TRBD2. The CDR3 is 17 residues long. CDR1 SGHVS and CDR2 FQNEAQ come from the germline V gene. With 5 bases clipped from V and 0 bases from J, the junction kept 7 bases outside the gene matches. CDR3 sequence reads: CASSPGTSGKSSYEQYF. In DNA form, the CDR3 reads TGTGCCAGCAGCCCAGGGACTAGCGGGAAAAGCTCCTACGAGCAGTACTTC.

This chain links TRBV21-1 with TRBJ1-3; TRBD1 is the table's D call, not checked against the DNA. TRBV21-1 is a pseudogene segment. The CDR3 runs 12 residues. The DNA of the CDR3 is TGTGCCAGCAGCAACCAGGAAAACACCATATATTTT. It encodes CASSNQENTIYF.

The V and J genes are TRBV27 and TRBJ2-7; D perhaps matches TRBD2 (5 bases). V was pared by 4 bases and J by 2 bases, with 12 bases between. Germline loops: CDR1 MNHEY, CDR2 SMNVEV (reference sequence). This CDR3 has 14 amino acids. CDR3 nucleotide sequence: TGTGCCAGCAGTTCGCTAGCAGCCGCCTACGAGCAGTACTTC. It encodes CASSSLAAAYEQYF.

This clone was observed once. The rearrangement joins TRBV9 to TRBJ2-3, with 12 bases matching TRBD2. Trimming cost V 4 bases and J 6 bases; bases outside gene matches: 12. Looked up from germline, CDR1 is SGDLS and CDR2 is YYNGEE. The CDR3 sequence is 17 residues long. The CDR3 loop is CASSFPTSGSPGDTQYF. CDR3 in DNA: TGTGCCAGCAGCTTCCCGACTAGCGGGAGCCCCGGGGATACGCAGTATTTT.

The chain employs TRBV7-9 and TRBJ1-5, with D unresolved. Germline V gene data show CDR1 as SEHNR and CDR2 as FQNEAQ (reference sequence). The CDR3 covers 14 residues. Trimming stripped 3 bases from V and 3 bases from J, with 9 bases between. The CDR3 region is CASSFLGDNQPQHF. The DNA of the CDR3 is TGTGCCAGCAGCTTTCTCGGGGACAATCAGCCCCAGCATTTT.

The J gene is TRBJ2-2, the V gene TRBV6-5; 10 bases map to TRBD2. The V and J ends lost 6 bases and 6 bases, in that order; junction bases with no gene match: 7. The germline gives CDR1 MNHEY, CDR2 SVGAGI. The CDR3 sequence is 15 residues long. The CDR3 sequence is CASRSGLANSGELFF. CDR3 bases: TGTGCCAGCAGGTCGGGACTAGCGAATTCCGGGGAGCTGTTTTTT.

This chain connects TRBV30 to TRBJ1-2, with D tentatively TRBD1 (5 bases). The CDR3 contains 14 residues. Trimming pared 5 bases from V and 2 bases from J, leaving 15 bases between. The germline gives CDR1 GTSNPN, CDR2 SVGIG (reference sequence). DNA of the CDR3: TGTGCCTGGTCCCGGGGGGTAGCCAACTATGGCTACACCTTC. Amino acids: CAWSRGVANYGYTF.

This chain connects TRBV19 to TRBJ2-1, with 7 bases matching TRBD2. The V segment lost 4 bases and the J segment 3 bases; nucleotides outside the gene matches: 0. This CDR3 is 13 amino acids long. The germline CDR1 and CDR2 sequences are LNHDA and SQIVND (reference sequence). CDR3 in DNA: TGTGCCAGTAGTAGGGGGGGCTACAATGAGCAGTTCTTC. Residues: CASSRGGYNEQFF.

For the CDR3, the DNA is TGTGCCAGCAGCTTAGGACTGGCCTTATACAATGAGCAGTTCTTC. The encoded protein is CASSLGLALYNEQFF. This chain uses TRBV7-2 with TRBJ2-1; D is unclear. The V gene lost 1 base and the J gene lost 4 bases, with 11 bases spanning the gap. Looked up from germline, CDR1 is SGHTA and CDR2 is FQGNSA. The CDR3 runs 15 residues.

V is TRBV16 and J is TRBJ2-2; D is undetermined. Germline lookup yields CDR1 KGHSY and CDR2 FQNENV. V was clipped by 8 bases and J by 4 bases, with 11 bases between them. This CDR3 contains 13 residues. In nucleotides, the CDR3 is TGTGCCAGCGTTCCCGTGGCCACCGGGGAGCTGTTTTTT. Protein: CASVPVATGELFF.

The chain joins TRBV7-2 to TRBJ2-4, with a weak D call TRBD2 (5 bases). V lost 3 bases and J 6 bases, leaving 12 bases between the germline ends. In germline, CDR1 is SGHTA, CDR2 FQGNSA. This CDR3 spans 14 amino acids. The CDR3 region has the DNA TGTGCCAGCAGCTTCCCGGGATCGAGAAACATTCAGTACTTC. Translation: CASSFPGSRNIQYF.

This chain links TRBV4-1 with TRBJ2-3, with D unresolved. CDR1 and CDR2 from the germline V gene are MGHRA and YSYEKL. This CDR3 contains 12 residues. V gave up 4 bases and J gave up 9 bases, with 11 bases separating them. CDR3 nucleotides: TGCGCCAGCAGCCCTCGCGCAGGCACGCAGTATTTT. Protein sequence: CASSPRAGTQYF.

This clone showed up just a few times. This chain uses TRBV6-4 with TRBJ1-1; 10 bases are a match to TRBD1. The CDR3 has 13 amino acids. The ends lost 6 bases at V and 8 bases at J; junction bases unmatched: 6. Germline CDR1 MRHNA, CDR2 SNTAGT. This chain's CDR3 is CASSRDRGKEAFF. CDR3 sequence (DNA): TGTGCCAGCAGCCGGGACAGGGGTAAAGAAGCTTTCTTT.

The chain couples TRBV20-1 to TRBJ1-2; possible D gene TRBD1, 5 bases. The CDR3 extends over 11 amino acids. CDR1 is DFQATT, CDR2 SNEGSKA, per germline (reference sequence). The CDR3 DNA follows: TGCAGGCCGGGGACTGCTAATGGCTACACCTTC. This encodes CRPGTANGYTF.

The V call is TRBV7-9, the J call TRBJ2-5, with D perhaps matching TRBD1 (5 bases). Trimming took off 6 bases at V and 2 bases at J, with 10 bases between the two ends. Germline CDR1 SEHNR, CDR2 FQNEAQ (reference sequence). The CDR3 loop spans 13 amino acids. The CDR3 sequence: CASRTVIQETQYF. The CDR3 region has the DNA TGTGCCAGCAGGACAGTCATACAAGAGACCCAGTACTTC.

A single count supports this clone. The chain recombines TRBV19 with TRBJ1-1; TRBD1 matches at 9 bases. The V segment lost 3 bases and the J segment 4 bases; nucleotides outside the gene matches: 6. In germline, CDR1 is LNHDA, CDR2 SQIVND (reference sequence). The CDR3 is 15 residues long. CDR3 region: CASSMTGGSSTEAFF. The CDR3 region has the DNA TGTGCCAGTAGTATGACAGGGGGATCGAGCACTGAAGCTTTCTTT.